The source of this T cell receptor beta chain is a study of T cell repertoires in cytomegalovirus infection. Across the whole study: Indications of both CMV infection and matching HLA type were provided by public TCR beta signatures. Points from the study as a whole: HLA-C-restricted CMV clonotypes gave the most frequent clonotype in two of eight donors.

TCRdb re-derived calls from the reads in MiXCR, one entry per CDR3 protein. The sample has approximately 270,000 distinct CDR3 sequences; 22% are singletons. This clonotype appeared a few times. Its antigen remains unknown. This specimen consisted of cultured PBMCs, obtained from culture after CMV antigen stimulation. The origin of this receptor is a human donor in good health (CMV status not recorded). Some clones in this sample may be carry-over from other donors' samples.

CDR3 in amino acids: CATTTGGPEQYV. The CDR3 DNA is TGTGCCACGACCACAGGGGGTCCCGAGCAGTACGTC. This chain connects TRBV24-1 to TRBJ2-7, with 8 bases identical to TRBD1. The CDR3 sequence is 12 residues long. After removal of 10 bases from V and 6 bases from J, the junction contained 7 bases not matched to a gene. Germline assignment: CDR1 KGHDR and CDR2 SFDVKD.